The entry that follows covers one TCR beta chain sequence. The target antigen is unknown. The sample comes from a study of Ad26.COV2.S vaccination and SARS-CoV-2 variants. Study information: Into the muscle, Ad26.COV2.S was dosed once or twice, 56 days apart. Findings of the study overall: Analyses of TCR breadth and depth may have underestimated total T cell responses.

As for treatment: over 15 received Ad26.COV2.S at low or high dose, single or two shots; about 5 received placebo; per-sample allocation not given. Sampling was done on day 63 after the first vaccine or placebo injection. At a Boston site, the person donating was an adult of 18-55 years. Germline assignment: CDR1 SGHRS and CDR2 YFSETQ. The CDR3 runs to 14 residues. Germline trimming cut 4 bases from V and 3 bases from J; bases unmatched to any gene: 7. Data came from immunoSEQ multiplex PCR; TCRdb stores just in-frame clones and leaves some out. Of roughly 350,000 clones in the sample, approximately 90% were seen once.

This receptor was taken from a person between 18 and 59 years old who received the Ad26.COV2.S COVID-19 vaccine or a placebo. The sample in question was peripheral blood, obtained in a trial of Ad26.COV2.S vaccine versus placebo. The chain combines TRBV5-1 with TRBJ2-7; 7 bases line up with TRBD2. Written as DNA, the CDR3 is TGCGCCAGCAGCATGGGACTACCCCTCTACGAGCAGTACTTC. Translating it yields CASSMGLPLYEQYF.